These T cell receptor beta chains were read from a single sample in a study of CD8 T cells in ankylosing spondylitis. TCRdb called the 5' RACE reads again in MiXCR, with one record for every CDR3 protein. Found here are some 130,000 distinct CDR3 sequences, 7% to 9% of them singletons; the top ten hold under 7.5%. The sequenced material came from synovial fluid, either unsorted or a sorted T cell fraction (not recorded which). These receptor sequences come from a male donor with ankylosing spondylitis. The CDR3 runs from the conserved cysteine through the conserved F or W. The D gene is left open where the match is weak. Not every row has a clone size; where given, it reads once, few, many or a size class.

size: few
length: 16
J: TRBJ2-1
V: TRBV11-3
D: -
CDR3: CASSSGRPEKYNEQFF
DNA: TGTGCCAGCAGCTCGGGTCGTCCCGAAAAATACAATGAGCAGTTCTTC

size: many
length: 12
J: TRBJ1-1
V: TRBV28
D: -
CDR3: CASRLWGGEAFF
DNA: TGTGCCAGCAGGCTCTGGGGGGGGGAAGCTTTCTTT

size: few
length: 13
J: TRBJ1-2
V: TRBV18
D: -
CDR3: CASSQGQFYGYTF
DNA: TGTGCCAGCTCTCAAGGACAGTTCTATGGCTACACCTTC

size: few
length: 14
J: TRBJ2-5
V: TRBV5-1
D: -
CDR3: CASSSLKGQGTQYF
DNA: TGCGCCAGCAGCTCGTTAAAGGGGCAAGGGACCCAGTACTTC

size: -
length: 12
J: TRBJ2-1
V: TRBV20-1
D: -
CDR3: CSAPNMGNEQFF
DNA: TGCAGTGCTCCTAATATGGGGAATGAGCAGTTCTTC

size: many
length: 14
J: TRBJ2-1
V: TRBV20-1
D: TRBD1
CDR3: CSARRQGNWYEQFF
DNA: TGCAGTGCTAGACGACAGGGGAATTGGTACGAGCAGTTCTTC

size: many
length: 14
J: TRBJ2-3
V: TRBV12-3/TRBV12-4
D: -
CDR3: CASSFYQDTDTQYF
DNA: TGTGCCAGCAGTTTTTACCAGGACACAGATACGCAGTATTTT

size: -
length: 14
J: TRBJ2-6
V: TRBV20-1
D: -
CDR3: CSARKGSGANVLTF
DNA: TGCAGTGCTAGAAAAGGCTCTGGGGCCAACGTCCTGACTTTC

size: few
length: 13
J: TRBJ2-4
V: TRBV6-2/TRBV6-3
D: -
CDR3: CASSYKGDDIQYF
DNA: TGTGCCAGCAGTTACAAGGGGGATGACATTCAGTACTTC

size: few
length: 13
J: TRBJ2-7
V: TRBV20-1
D: -
CDR3: CSAEKDITYEQYF
DNA: TGCAGTGCCGAAAAGGACATCACCTACGAGCAGTACTTC

size: few
length: 14
J: TRBJ2-3
V: TRBV7-2
D: TRBD1
CDR3: CASSPRGGTGTQYF
DNA: TGTGCCAGCAGCCCTAGAGGCGGGACAGGGACGCAGTATTTT

size: few
length: 16
J: TRBJ2-5
V: TRBV3-1
D: TRBD2
CDR3: CASIRLAGGLKETQYF
DNA: TGTGCCAGCATTAGACTAGCGGGAGGATTAAAAGAGACCCAGTACTTC

size: -
length: 12
J: TRBJ1-4
V: TRBV29-1
D: -
CDR3: CSARAGSEKLFF
DNA: TGCAGCGCCAGGGCAGGGAGTGAAAAACTGTTTTTT

size: -
length: 15
J: TRBJ2-1
V: TRBV4-1
D: TRBD1
CDR3: CASSLSGQAYNEQFF
DNA: TGCGCCAGCAGCCTCTCGGGACAGGCCTACAATGAGCAGTTCTTC

size: -
length: 17
J: TRBJ2-3
V: TRBV6-1
D: TRBD2
CDR3: CASSASWTSGRTDTQYF
DNA: TGTGCCAGCAGTGCGTCCTGGACTAGCGGGAGAACAGATACGCAGTATTTT

size: many
length: 15
J: TRBJ1-1
V: TRBV5-1
D: -
CDR3: CASSLNGQLGTEAFF
DNA: TGCGCCAGCAGCTTGAACGGCCAGTTAGGCACTGAAGCTTTCTTT

size: many
length: 16
J: TRBJ2-1
V: TRBV7-7
D: TRBD2
CDR3: CASSLSLAGGNNEQFF
DNA: TGTGCTAGCAGCTTAAGCCTAGCGGGGGGCAACAATGAGCAGTTCTTC

size: -
length: 14
J: TRBJ2-5
V: TRBV6-5
D: TRBD1
CDR3: CASSYLTGDETQYF
DNA: TGTGCCAGCAGTTACCTGACAGGGGATGAGACCCAGTACTTC

size: many
length: 12
J: TRBJ2-5
V: TRBV20-1
D: -
CDR3: CSVQKVGAAQYF
DNA: TGCAGTGTCCAGAAAGTCGGTGCGGCCCAGTACTTC

size: -
length: 14
J: TRBJ1-1
V: TRBV2
D: -
CDR3: CASRKEIMNTEAFF
DNA: TGTGCCAGCAGGAAAGAGATCATGAACACTGAAGCTTTCTTT

size: few
length: 15
J: TRBJ1-1
V: TRBV4-2
D: TRBD1
CDR3: CASSQEGRGPREAFF
DNA: TGTGCCAGCAGCCAAGAGGGAAGGGGGCCTCGTGAAGCTTTCTTT

size: many
length: 14
J: TRBJ2-5
V: TRBV20-1
D: -
CDR3: CSARSPGAGETQYF
DNA: TGCAGTGCTAGATCTCCAGGGGCGGGAGAGACCCAGTACTTC

size: many
length: 15
J: TRBJ2-7
V: TRBV5-1
D: TRBD2
CDR3: CASSSRTSGPNEQYF
DNA: TGCGCCAGCAGCTCTCGTACTAGCGGGCCTAACGAGCAGTACTTC

size: few
length: 13
J: TRBJ1-3
V: TRBV20-1
D: -
CDR3: CSARGVAGNTIYF
DNA: TGCAGTGCTAGAGGAGTAGCTGGAAACACCATATATTTT

size: -
length: 12
J: TRBJ2-7
V: TRBV30
D: -
CDR3: CAWSVSAYEQYF
DNA: TGTGCCTGGAGTGTATCAGCCTACGAGCAGTACTTC

size: many
length: 12
J: TRBJ2-3
V: TRBV7-9
D: -
CDR3: CASSLVSGAQYF
DNA: TGTGCCAGCAGCTTAGTTAGTGGGGCGCAGTATTTT

size: large
length: 13
J: TRBJ1-2
V: TRBV7-2
D: TRBD1
CDR3: CASSGQANYGYTF
DNA: TGTGCCAGCAGCGGACAGGCCAACTATGGCTACACCTTC

size: many
length: 16
J: TRBJ2-5
V: TRBV7-2
D: -
CDR3: CASSTRPGRLGETQYF
DNA: TGTGCCAGCAGCACCCGACCGGGACGCCTGGGGGAGACCCAGTACTTC

size: few
length: 14
J: TRBJ1-1
V: TRBV27
D: TRBD1
CDR3: CASSLEQGITEAFF
DNA: TGTGCCAGCAGTTTGGAACAGGGGATCACTGAAGCTTTCTTT

size: many
length: 16
J: TRBJ2-3
V: TRBV20-1
D: TRBD2
CDR3: CSARPGLAFSTDTQYF
DNA: TGCAGTGCTAGGCCGGGACTAGCGTTTAGCACAGATACGCAGTATTTT

size: many
length: 12
J: TRBJ1-2
V: TRBV19
D: -
CDR3: CASLDGRYGYTF
DNA: TGTGCCAGCCTAGACGGAAGATATGGCTACACCTTC

size: few
length: 12
J: TRBJ1-5
V: TRBV6-2/TRBV6-3
D: -
CDR3: CASSYTVQPQHF
DNA: TGTGCCAGCAGTTACACAGTTCAGCCCCAGCATTTT